The source of this TCR beta chain is a study of PD-1 blockade in classical Hodgkin lymphoma. Unmatched junction bases numbered 11, after V lost 4 bases and J lost 0 bases. The V gene's germline CDR1 is SGHVS and CDR2 FNYEAQ. The CDR3 is 18 amino acids. In regard to this clone: Its target is unknown.

Here immunoSEQ multiplex PCR was the method, and the copy in TCRdb shows in-frame clones only, minus some. The sample consists of 90,000 to 100,000 clones, about four fifths of them appearing once. Notes on the study in general: Similar baseline diversity was found in complete responders and newly diagnosed patients. Possible causes of repertoire differences, disease activity or prior therapy, remain undefined.

The patients all showed relapse after autologous stem cell transplantation, while their brentuximab vedotin exposure varied. Sequencing was performed on peripheral blood mononuclear cells (PBMCs), taken before the second cycle of nivolumab. The chain has TRBV7-6 and TRBJ2-1; 8 positions match TRBD2. This receptor was taken from a human donor with classical Hodgkin lymphoma. For the CDR3, the DNA is TGTGCCAGCAGCTCAGAGAGACTAGCGAGGAGCTCCTACAATGAGCAGTTCTTC. It encodes CASSSERLARSSYNEQFF. Variable domain in full (rest from reference TRBV7-6 and TRBJ2-1): GAGVSQSPRYKVTKRGQDVALRCDPISGHVSLYWYRQALGQGPEFLTYFNYEAQQDKSGLPNDRFSAERPEGSISTLTIQRTEQRDSAMYRCASSSERLARSSYNEQFFGPGTRLTVL.